A selection of T cell receptor beta chains follows, all from one sample in a study of Ad26.COV2.S vaccination and SARS-CoV-2 variants. TCRdb's table, derived via immunoSEQ multiplex PCR, lists solely in-frame clones and lacks some. The profile shows some 500,000 clones, roughly 89% of them singletons. The material was peripheral blood, obtained in a trial of Ad26.COV2.S vaccine versus placebo. The receptor set was obtained from a person aged 18-65 years who received the Ad26.COV2.S COVID-19 vaccine or a placebo. Both conserved end residues are part of each CDR3. Each record gives: CDR3 protein, CDR3 DNA, D gene, clone size, J gene, V gene. A D gene is named only where the DNA matches it firmly. Clone size is given for some rows only: seen once, a few or many times, or a class if the clone is expanded.

cdr3_aa: CASSFRTGDYEQYF
cdr3_nt: TGTGCCAGCAGCTTCCGGACAGGCGACTACGAGCAGTACTTC
d_call: TRBD1
clone_size: -
j_call: TRBJ2-7
v_call: TRBV7-2

cdr3_aa: CASSAQPGQNYGYTF
cdr3_nt: TGTGCCAGCAGCGCCCAGCCAGGACAGAACTATGGCTACACCTTC
d_call: -
clone_size: -
j_call: TRBJ1-2
v_call: TRBV7-9

cdr3_aa: CASTVTGTTDTQYF
cdr3_nt: TGTGCCAGCACCGTGACAGGGACCACAGATACGCAGTATTTT
d_call: TRBD1
clone_size: -
j_call: TRBJ2-3
v_call: TRBV5-5

cdr3_aa: CASSRGAVRTDTQYF
cdr3_nt: TGTGCCAGTAGCAGGGGGGCCGTCCGAACAGATACGCAGTATTTT
d_call: -
clone_size: -
j_call: TRBJ2-3
v_call: TRBV19

cdr3_aa: CAIRRQGFFPTDGYTF
cdr3_nt: TGTGCCATCAGGAGACAGGGGTTCTTCCCAACCGATGGCTACACCTTC
d_call: TRBD1
clone_size: -
j_call: TRBJ1-2
v_call: TRBV10-3

cdr3_aa: CASSLEGTASGNTIYF
cdr3_nt: TGCGCCAGCAGCTTGGAAGGGACAGCCTCTGGAAACACCATATATTTT
d_call: TRBD1
clone_size: -
j_call: TRBJ1-3
v_call: TRBV5-1

cdr3_aa: CASSLDGLSTGELFF
cdr3_nt: TGCGCCAGCAGCTTGGATGGCCTATCCACCGGGGAGCTGTTTTTT
d_call: -
clone_size: -
j_call: TRBJ2-2
v_call: TRBV5-1

cdr3_aa: CASSRLNGVGADTQYF
cdr3_nt: TGCGCCAGCAGCCGCCTTAACGGGGTGGGGGCAGATACGCAGTATTTT
d_call: -
clone_size: -
j_call: TRBJ2-3
v_call: TRBV4-3

cdr3_aa: CASSNLAGEGDEQFF
cdr3_nt: TGTGCCAGCAGTAATTTAGCGGGAGAAGGCGATGAGCAGTTCTTC
d_call: TRBD2
clone_size: -
j_call: TRBJ2-1
v_call: TRBV6-6

cdr3_aa: CASSKQGEPYEQYF
cdr3_nt: TGTGCCAGCAGTAAACAGGGGGAACCCTACGAGCAGTACTTC
d_call: TRBD1
clone_size: -
j_call: TRBJ2-7
v_call: TRBV2

cdr3_aa: CASSLAHGELFF
cdr3_nt: TGTGCCAGCAGTTTAGCGCATGGGGAGCTGTTTTTT
d_call: -
clone_size: -
j_call: TRBJ2-2
v_call: TRBV12-3/TRBV12-4

cdr3_aa: CASTLSPVVGTIYF
cdr3_nt: TGTGCCAGCACCCTCTCCCCCGTGGTGGGCACCATATATTTT
d_call: -
clone_size: -
j_call: TRBJ1-3
v_call: TRBV3-1/TRBV3-2

cdr3_aa: CASSFQGRTEAFF
cdr3_nt: TGTGCCAGCAGCTTCCAGGGGAGGACTGAAGCTTTCTTT
d_call: -
clone_size: -
j_call: TRBJ1-1
v_call: TRBV11-3

cdr3_aa: CATSRRITGTGNTIYF
cdr3_nt: TGTGCCACCAGCAGGCGCATCACAGGGACTGGAAACACCATATATTTT
d_call: -
clone_size: once
j_call: TRBJ1-3
v_call: TRBV15

cdr3_aa: CASSWGQGFQPQHF
cdr3_nt: TGTGCCAGCAGTTGGGGACAGGGATTTCAGCCCCAGCATTTT
d_call: TRBD1
clone_size: once
j_call: TRBJ1-5
v_call: TRBV27

cdr3_aa: CATSDFSSGNREQFF
cdr3_nt: TGTGCCACCAGTGATTTCTCTAGCGGGAATCGAGAGCAGTTCTTC
d_call: TRBD2
clone_size: -
j_call: TRBJ2-1
v_call: TRBV24-1

cdr3_aa: CASSQSGRNEQFF
cdr3_nt: TGTGCCAGCAGTCAGAGCGGGAGAAATGAGCAGTTCTTC
d_call: TRBD2
clone_size: -
j_call: TRBJ2-1
v_call: TRBV6-2/TRBV6-3

cdr3_aa: CASSPHRGQMSGELFF
cdr3_nt: TGCGCCAGCAGCCCCCACAGGGGGCAAATGTCCGGGGAGCTGTTTTTT
d_call: TRBD1
clone_size: -
j_call: TRBJ2-2
v_call: TRBV5-1

cdr3_aa: CASSLGRSNEKLFF
cdr3_nt: TGTGCCAGCAGCCTCGGACGGAGTAATGAAAAACTGTTTTTT
d_call: -
clone_size: -
j_call: TRBJ1-4
v_call: TRBV7-9

cdr3_aa: CAWSVRESPSGANVLTF
cdr3_nt: TGTGCCTGGAGTGTACGGGAGTCCCCGTCTGGGGCCAACGTCCTGACTTTC
d_call: -
clone_size: -
j_call: TRBJ2-6
v_call: TRBV30

cdr3_aa: CASSRTGGPPDTQYF
cdr3_nt: TGCGCCAGCAGCCGGACGGGGGGTCCCCCAGATACGCAGTATTTT
d_call: TRBD2
clone_size: -
j_call: TRBJ2-3
v_call: TRBV5-1

cdr3_aa: CASSLWEGGELFF
cdr3_nt: TGTGCCAGCAGCTTATGGGAGGGCGGGGAGCTGTTTTTT
d_call: TRBD2
clone_size: once
j_call: TRBJ2-2
v_call: TRBV7-3

cdr3_aa: CASSLGAAGGFTDTQYF
cdr3_nt: TGTGCCAGCAGCCTCGGGGCAGCGGGGGGATTCACAGATACGCAGTATTTT
d_call: TRBD2
clone_size: -
j_call: TRBJ2-3
v_call: TRBV5-4

cdr3_aa: CASSFPQETQYF
cdr3_nt: TGCGCCAGCAGCTTCCCTCAAGAGACCCAGTACTTC
d_call: -
clone_size: -
j_call: TRBJ2-5
v_call: TRBV5-1

cdr3_aa: CAWSRSGLFF
cdr3_nt: TGTGCCTGGAGTAGGAGCGGGCTGTTCTTC
d_call: -
clone_size: -
j_call: TRBJ2-1
v_call: TRBV30

cdr3_aa: CASSFWLAGGQDEQFF
cdr3_nt: TGTGCCAGCTCCTTTTGGCTAGCGGGAGGTCAGGATGAGCAGTTCTTC
d_call: TRBD2
clone_size: -
j_call: TRBJ2-1
v_call: TRBV7-9

cdr3_aa: CASSPRTGPGYGYTF
cdr3_nt: TGTGCCAGTAGTCCCCGGACAGGGCCGGGGTATGGCTACACCTTC
d_call: TRBD1
clone_size: -
j_call: TRBJ1-2
v_call: TRBV19

cdr3_aa: CASHLGTSNTGELFF
cdr3_nt: TGCGCCAGCCATCTCGGGACTTCGAACACCGGGGAGCTGTTTTTT
d_call: -
clone_size: -
j_call: TRBJ2-2
v_call: TRBV10-2

cdr3_aa: CASSVLGTGGAGDTQYF
cdr3_nt: TGTGCCAGCAGTGTTTTAGGGACAGGGGGCGCGGGAGATACGCAGTATTTT
d_call: TRBD1
clone_size: -
j_call: TRBJ2-3
v_call: TRBV2

cdr3_aa: CASLESSNYGYTF
cdr3_nt: TGTGCCAGTCTAGAGTCTTCTAACTATGGCTACACCTTC
d_call: -
clone_size: -
j_call: TRBJ1-2
v_call: TRBV2

cdr3_aa: CASSPTTSSYNEQFF
cdr3_nt: TGTGCCAGCAGCCCGACTACGAGCTCCTACAATGAGCAGTTCTTC
d_call: -
clone_size: -
j_call: TRBJ2-1
v_call: TRBV7-3

cdr3_aa: CASSVRTDNTEAFF
cdr3_nt: TGTGCCAGCAGCGTCCGGACTGACAACACTGAAGCTTTCTTT
d_call: -
clone_size: -
j_call: TRBJ1-1
v_call: TRBV9